This T cell receptor (beta chain) comes out of a study of blood T cell repertoires in COVID-19. Whole-study context: COVID-19 samples collected from the United States, Italy and Spain covered acute and convalescent phases. Sources were T cells, B-cell-depleted T cells, or PBMCs; the material itself was cDNA or gDNA.

Only in-frame clones appear in the TCRdb table, and some are missing; sequencing was by immunoSEQ multiplex PCR. The repertoire consists of tens of thousands of clones, with more than 60% occurring once and the leading ten covering roughly 21%. The sequenced sample was peripheral blood. This receptor was obtained from a human donor in a cohort sampled during active COVID-19.

The CDR3 spells CAISGSPQGRKSYEQYF. For the CDR3, the DNA is TGTGCCATCAGTGGTTCCCCCCAGGGCAGGAAATCCTACGAGCAGTACTTC. V usage is TRBV10-3 and J usage is TRBJ2-7; D might be TRBD1 (5 bases). This CDR3 spans 17 amino acids. V was pared by 4 bases and J by 1 base, with 20 bases between. Germline loops: CDR1 ENHRY, CDR2 SYGVKD.